This T cell receptor (beta chain) was captured by sequencing in a study of T cell clonotyping in hematopoietic cell transplantation. Study-level findings and limits: After transplant, recipient diversity fell while pathologically expanded clonotypes grew through day 180. No sorting was done, leaving CD4 and CD8 contributions mixed.

Note on this clone: Its target is not known.

Recipient blood drawn about 28 days pretransplant and days 30, 100, 180 after. Profiled with immunoSEQ multiplex PCR; TCRdb holds only in-frame clones, not every one. The table records around 15,000 clones, under 90% of them present only once. CDR3 length: 15 amino acids. The junction had 8 bases not matched to a gene; V was cut back by 3 bases and J by 8 bases. CDR1 is SGHDT and CDR2 is YYEEEE in the germline V gene. This receptor was taken from a male patient aged 60 to 75 who had an allogeneic stem cell transplant from a related donor, so the T cells may come from the graft donor. Some clones in this sample may be carry-over from other donors' samples. This chain uses TRBV5-6 with TRBJ2-1, with 10 bases that match TRBD1. The source was PBMCs, collected 100 days after allogeneic stem cell transplant. The CDR3: CASSSRTGGGYEQFF. CDR3 DNA: TGTGCCAGCAGCTCCAGGACAGGGGGGGGTTATGAGCAGTTCTTC.